Included here is one T cell receptor (beta chain) sequence, with context. Antigen: not known. The sample belongs to a study of T cell repertoires in aging, cancer and after chemotherapy. The template was genomic DNA from peripheral blood, not RNA. This CDR3 is 15 amino acids long. The V end lost 2 bases, the J end lost 5 bases, and 13 bases lay between the germline ends. The germline V gene encodes CDR1 MNHNY and CDR2 SVGAGI (reference sequence). A mixed TRB-A/B primer pool amplified rearranged TRB by multiplex touch-down PCR. Each CDR3 protein is one row after TCRdb ran MiXCR on the multiplex PCR reads. The sample lists roughly 6,500 distinct CDR3 sequences, about 32% occurring once. Whole-study findings and limits: Median generation probability rose over the chemotherapy interval in each cancer cohort, suggesting rebound thymic output. Healthy donors lost TCR diversity with age mainly through richness, cancer patients through richness and evenness.

Input material: blood. This TCR derives from a human donor with a blood cancer. The genes are TRBV6-6 and TRBJ1-3, with D perhaps matching TRBD1 (6 bases). CDR3 amino acids: CASSYASQGRNTIYF. The CDR3 DNA reads TGTGCCAGCAGTTACGCATCTCAGGGGAGAAACACCATATATTTT.